Listed below are T cell receptor beta chains from one sample, sequenced in a study of blood T cell repertoires in COVID-19. Assay: immunoSEQ multiplex PCR; the TCRdb copy retains only in-frame clones and omits some. Of roughly 190,000 clones in the sample, roughly four fifths were seen once. The sample taken for sequencing was peripheral blood. The receptor set was obtained from a woman in her forties with COVID-19, enrolled during active disease. The CDR3 runs from the conserved cysteine through the conserved F or W. The D gene is left open where the match is weak. Size values are once, few and many counts, or a class for expanded clones, and some rows have none.

j_call,d_call,clone_size,v_call,cdr3_aa,cdr3_nt
TRBJ2-1,TRBD2,.,TRBV7-9,CASSFRVEASGHNYNEQFF,TGTGCCAGCAGCTTTCGGGTTGAGGCTAGCGGGCACAACTACAATGAGCAGTTCTTC
TRBJ1-3,.,once,TRBV3-1/TRBV3-2,CASSRGLAGNTIYF,TGTGCCAGCAGCCGCGGGTTAGCGGGAAACACCATATATTTT
TRBJ1-5,.,once,TRBV12-5,CASGLDAQPQHF,TGTGCTAGTGGTTTGGATGCGCAGCCCCAGCATTTT
TRBJ2-3,TRBD1,few,TRBV6-5,CASSPRDRGTDTQYF,TGTGCCAGCAGTCCCCGGGACAGGGGGACAGATACGCAGTATTTT
TRBJ2-1,.,.,TRBV15,CATSTGSRYNEQFF,TGTGCCACCAGCACGGGTAGTAGGTACAATGAGCAGTTCTTC
TRBJ1-5,TRBD1,few,TRBV9,CASSVEGTGYQPQHF,TGTGCCAGCAGCGTAGAAGGGACAGGGTATCAGCCCCAGCATTTT
TRBJ2-5,.,.,TRBV11-3,CASSLSEQETQYF,TGTGCCAGCAGCTTATCGGAGCAAGAGACCCAGTACTTC
TRBJ1-1,.,.,TRBV25-1,CASSEGYTEAFF,TGTGCCAGCAGCGAGGGCTACACTGAAGCTTTCTTT
TRBJ1-2,.,few,TRBV6-5,CASDRNYGYTF,TGTGCCAGCGACAGGAACTATGGCTACACCTTC
TRBJ1-2,.,.,TRBV6-2/TRBV6-3,CASSLRAGNYGYTF,TGTGCCAGCAGTCTACGTGCGGGGAACTATGGCTACACCTTC
TRBJ2-1,.,.,TRBV11-2,CASSATGLAANEQFF,TGTGCCAGCAGCGCGACGGGTTTGGCGGCCAATGAGCAGTTCTTC
TRBJ2-2,.,many,TRBV6-6,CASSRGSAAWNTGELFF,TGTGCCAGCAGTCGCGGATCGGCGGCGTGGAACACCGGGGAGCTGTTTTTT
TRBJ2-3,.,.,TRBV6-4,CASSDSPADTQYF,TGTGCCAGCAGTGACTCCCCAGCGGATACGCAGTATTTT
TRBJ1-3,.,.,TRBV28,CASTNAHRASGNTIYF,TGTGCCAGCACCAACGCCCACAGGGCCTCTGGAAACACCATATATTTT
TRBJ1-2,TRBD1,.,TRBV19,CASSLPGQGTYGYTF,TGTGCCAGTAGTTTGCCGGGACAGGGAACCTATGGCTACACCTTC
TRBJ1-1,.,once,TRBV18,CASFPNRATNTEAFF,TGTGCCAGCTTCCCCAACAGGGCAACGAACACTGAAGCTTTCTTT
TRBJ2-5,TRBD2,.,TRBV24-1,CATSPAGTSGEVQETQYF,TGTGCCACCAGCCCCGCGGGGACTAGCGGAGAAGTACAAGAGACCCAGTACTTC
TRBJ2-1,.,many,TRBV4-1,CASSQVDSNEQFF,TGCGCCAGCAGCCAAGTTGACAGCAATGAGCAGTTCTTC
TRBJ2-7,TRBD2,.,TRBV3-1/TRBV3-2,CASSQGTSGKWEQYF,TGTGCCAGCAGCCAAGGGACTAGCGGGAAGTGGGAGCAGTACTTC
TRBJ1-6,.,.,TRBV2,CASRLRNSYNSPLHF,TGTGCCAGCAGGCTCAGGAACTCCTATAATTCACCCCTCCACTTT
TRBJ2-2,TRBD1,.,TRBV29-1,CSVPGTGFGAGELFF,TGCAGCGTACCCGGGACAGGGTTCGGGGCCGGGGAGCTGTTTTTT
TRBJ2-1,TRBD2,.,TRBV14,CASSQEPSGSLTLNEQFF,TGTGCCAGCAGCCAAGAGCCTAGCGGGAGTTTAACCCTCAATGAGCAGTTCTTC
TRBJ2-1,TRBD2,once,TRBV5-1,CASSLEPSGAYNEQFF,TGCGCCAGCAGCTTGGAGCCTAGCGGGGCCTACAATGAGCAGTTCTTC
TRBJ2-2,.,.,TRBV6-5,CASRSGTLDSGELFF,TGTGCCAGCAGATCCGGGACTCTTGATTCCGGGGAGCTGTTTTTT
TRBJ2-6,.,.,TRBV27,CASSLSGGLISGANVLTF,TGTGCCAGCAGTTTATCTGGGGGACTCATATCTGGGGCCAACGTCCTGACTTTC
TRBJ2-2,.,.,TRBV28,CASGTLGGANTGELFF,TGTGCCAGCGGCACTTTGGGGGGGGCTAACACCGGGGAGCTGTTTTTT
TRBJ1-1,TRBD1,.,TRBV2,CASSDDRAGTEAFF,TGTGCCAGCAGTGATGACAGGGCGGGGACTGAAGCTTTCTTT
TRBJ2-1,TRBD2,.,TRBV28,CASSLLSAGGSSSYNEQFF,TGTGCCAGCAGTTTACTTTCTGCGGGAGGCTCGAGCTCCTACAATGAGCAGTTCTTC
TRBJ2-7,.,once,TRBV7-3,CASSDYIRGSYEQYF,TGTGCCAGCAGCGACTACATTCGCGGCTCCTACGAGCAGTACTTC
TRBJ1-2,.,.,TRBV7-9,CASSPQGYGYTF,TGTGCCAGCAGCCCACAGGGATATGGCTACACCTTC
TRBJ2-3,TRBD2,.,TRBV9,CASSESGVLDTQYF,TGTGCCAGCAGCGAAAGCGGGGTCCTAGATACGCAGTATTTT
TRBJ2-7,TRBD2,few,TRBV7-2,CASSRSQTSGHYEQYF,TGTGCCAGCAGCCGCTCCCAAACTAGCGGACACTACGAGCAGTACTTC
TRBJ2-3,.,.,TRBV9,CASSAWSSTDTQYF,TGTGCCAGCAGCGCCTGGTCTAGCACCGACACGCAGTATTTT
TRBJ2-3,.,.,TRBV6-4,CASSESGDPDTQYF,TGTGCCAGCAGTGAATCAGGGGATCCAGATACGCAGTATTTT
TRBJ1-5,TRBD1,.,TRBV9,CASSAGQSNQPQHF,TGTGCCAGCAGCGCGGGACAGTCCAATCAGCCCCAGCATTTT
TRBJ2-7,TRBD2,.,TRBV19,CASSGAAGAYEQYF,TGTGCCAGTAGTGGGGCCGCGGGGGCCTACGAGCAGTACTTC
TRBJ1-6,.,.,TRBV9,CASSVDPRGVGSPLHF,TGTGCCAGCAGCGTAGACCCACGGGGGGTGGGATCACCCCTCCACTTT
TRBJ1-6,TRBD1,.,TRBV7-3,CASSPTGGLNSPLHF,TGTGCCAGCAGCCCGACAGGGGGCCTTAATTCACCCCTCCACTTT
TRBJ2-5,TRBD1,.,TRBV18,CASAPGQKETQYF,TGTGCCAGCGCTCCGGGACAGAAAGAGACCCAGTACTTC
TRBJ2-7,.,few,TRBV5-4,CASKRDLIGGGEQYF,TGTGCCAGCAAGAGGGACCTTATCGGGGGAGGAGAGCAGTACTTC
TRBJ2-7,TRBD2,few,TRBV11-2,CASSLGLAGTYEQYF,TGTGCCAGCAGCTTAGGACTAGCGGGGACCTACGAGCAGTACTTC